This TCR beta chain was obtained from a study of OX40 agonist ivuxolimab in advanced cancers. Study-level background: Ivuxolimab was a fully human IgG2 agonistic monoclonal antibody targeting the costimulatory receptor OX40 (CD134). Intravenous ivuxolimab was administered to patients every 2 weeks at six dose levels: 0.01, 0.1, 0.3, 1.5, 3 and 10 mg/kg. Of the approximately 50 dose-escalation patients, hepatocellular carcinoma was present in roughly 19, melanoma in some 15, renal cell carcinoma in 9 and head and neck cancer in 9. In the dose-escalation cohort, 82.7% of patients were male, and the mean age was roughly 60 years, with a range of about 23 to 90. Prior anti-PD-1, anti-PD-L1 or anti-CTLA-4 therapy was permitted, and approximately 40% of dose-escalation patients had received checkpoint inhibitors. Partial responses were achieved by three dose-escalation patients, of whom one had hepatocellular carcinoma and two had cutaneous melanoma. Peripheral TCRbeta sequencing was intended to test whether TCR sequence diversity was altered and clonal T-cell expansion was caused by ivuxolimab. The paper reports the monotherapy dose-escalation portion (N = 52 patients) of the phase I ivuxolimab trial. Beyond this particular receptor, the publication reports: In partial responders in the 0.1-3.0 mg/kg groups, normalized peripheral clonal expansion was found to be among the lowest, especially among CD8+ T cells. Low levels of normalized T-cell clonal expansion were also seen in some patients who did not respond. The antigen specificity of the clonally expanded peripheral T cells was not determined. At doses from 0.1 to 3.0 mg/kg, clonal expansion was seen in both CD4+ and CD8+ blood T cells between baseline and week 6. After ivuxolimab, CD8+ T cells had more expanded clones than CD4+ T cells on average.

Its CDR3 holds 19 amino acids, cysteine through phenylalanine. The entry retains the CDR3 DNA only, 57 bases that are in frame from base 1. CDR1 and CDR2 (SGHRS, YFSETQ) derive from the germline V gene. Germline trimming amounts to 4 bases on V and 0 bases on J, with 10 as the count of junction bases outside the gene matches. This clone occurred once. Its cognate antigen has yet to be identified. No base quality values were provided; no much bigger clone lies one nucleotide off. The trial excluded patients who had a history of autoimmune disease or who were on systemic immunosuppression. In every dose cohort, peripheral blood was drawn for TCR sequencing at baseline, cycle 4 day 1, and cycle 7 day 1. Samples came from an open-label, multicenter, first-in-human phase I dose-escalation trial of ivuxolimab. Adults with locally advanced or metastatic head and neck squamous cell, hepatocellular, melanoma or renal cell carcinoma were enrolled in the trial. Before TCR sequencing, CD4+ T cells and CD8+ T cells were sorted from peripheral blood as separate populations.

Genomic DNA was isolated from the sorted cells so that the TCRbeta CDR3 region could be sequenced. The immunoSEQ Assay was used to sequence the TCRbeta CDR3 regions. In TCRdb, the immuneACCESS table is reduced to in-frame sequences with V and J assigned. These tables do not hold every clone; where another copy was compared, an unresolved V gene accounts for under half, and the others remain unexplained. Across this sample there are about 78,000 clones, with 92% seen only once. Around 2.8% of the sample belongs to the ten largest clones. The material sequenced was CD4+ or CD8+ T cells sorted from blood, taken in a trial of the OX40 agonist ivuxolimab. The clonotype was recovered from an adult with an advanced solid tumor such as melanoma, head and neck, liver or kidney cancer. The rearrangement combines TRBV5-1 with TRBJ2-3; 14 bases in between match TRBD2. The DNA reads as follows: TGCGCCAGCAGCACGGGGACTAGCGGGAGAGGGGCTAGCACAGATACGCAGTATTTT. It translates to CASSTGTSGRGASTDTQYF.